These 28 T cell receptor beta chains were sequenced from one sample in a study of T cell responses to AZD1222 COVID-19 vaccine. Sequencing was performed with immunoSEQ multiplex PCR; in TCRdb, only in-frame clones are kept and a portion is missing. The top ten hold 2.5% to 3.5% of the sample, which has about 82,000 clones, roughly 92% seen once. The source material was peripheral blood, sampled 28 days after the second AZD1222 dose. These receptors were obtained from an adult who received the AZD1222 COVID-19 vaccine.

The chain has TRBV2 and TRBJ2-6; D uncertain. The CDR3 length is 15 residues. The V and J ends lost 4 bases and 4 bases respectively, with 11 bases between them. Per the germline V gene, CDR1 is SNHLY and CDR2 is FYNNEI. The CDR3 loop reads CASSGSVSGANVLTF. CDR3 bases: TGTGCCAGCAGTGGTTCAGTGTCAGGGGCCAACGTCCTGACTTTC. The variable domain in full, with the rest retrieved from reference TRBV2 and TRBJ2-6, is EPEVTQTPSHQVTQMGQEVILRCVPISNHLYFYWYRQILGQKVEFLVSFYNNEISEKSEIFDDQFSVERPDGSNFTLKIRSTKLEDSAMYFCASSGSVSGANVLTFGAGSRLTVL.

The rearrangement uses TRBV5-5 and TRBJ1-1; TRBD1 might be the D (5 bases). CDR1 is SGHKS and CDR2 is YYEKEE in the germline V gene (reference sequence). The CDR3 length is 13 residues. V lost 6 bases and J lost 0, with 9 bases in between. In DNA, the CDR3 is TGTGCCAGCACCTGGGACGTGAACACTGAAGCTTTCTTT. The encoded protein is CASTWDVNTEAFF.

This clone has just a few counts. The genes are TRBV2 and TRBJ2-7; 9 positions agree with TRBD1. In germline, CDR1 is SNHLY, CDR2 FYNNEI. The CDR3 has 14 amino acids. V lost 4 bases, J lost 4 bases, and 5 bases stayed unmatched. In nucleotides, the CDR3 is TGTGCCAGCAGTGTAGACAGGGGGACGTACGAGCAGTACTTC. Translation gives CASSVDRGTYEQYF.

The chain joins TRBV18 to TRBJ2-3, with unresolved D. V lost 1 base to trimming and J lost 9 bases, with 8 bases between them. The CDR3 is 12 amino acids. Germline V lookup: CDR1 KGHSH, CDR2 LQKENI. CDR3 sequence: CASSPQDDTQYF. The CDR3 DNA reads TGTGCCAGCTCACCACAGGACGACACGCAGTATTTT.

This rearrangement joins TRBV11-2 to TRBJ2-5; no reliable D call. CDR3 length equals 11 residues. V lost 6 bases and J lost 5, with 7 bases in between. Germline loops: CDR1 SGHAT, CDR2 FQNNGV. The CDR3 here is CASREAETQYF. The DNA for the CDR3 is TGTGCCAGCAGGGAAGCGGAGACCCAGTACTTC. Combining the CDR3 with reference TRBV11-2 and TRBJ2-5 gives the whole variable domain EAGVAQSPRYKIIEKRQSVAFWCNPISGHATLYWYQQILGQGPKLLIQFQNNGVVDDSQLPKDRFSAERLKGVDSTLKIQPAKLEDSAVYLCASREAETQYFGPGTRLLVL.

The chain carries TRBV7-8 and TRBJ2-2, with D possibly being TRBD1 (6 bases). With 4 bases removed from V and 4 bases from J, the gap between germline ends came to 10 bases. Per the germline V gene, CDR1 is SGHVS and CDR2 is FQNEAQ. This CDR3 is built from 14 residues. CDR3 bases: TGTGCCAGCAGCTACACAGGGCCCACCGGGGAGCTGTTTTTT. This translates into CASSYTGPTGELFF.

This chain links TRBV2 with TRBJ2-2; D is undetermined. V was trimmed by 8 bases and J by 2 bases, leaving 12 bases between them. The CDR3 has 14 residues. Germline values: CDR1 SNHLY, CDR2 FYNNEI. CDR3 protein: CASVGRPNTGELFF. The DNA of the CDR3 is TGTGCCAGCGTCGGCAGGCCCAACACCGGGGAGCTGTTTTTT.

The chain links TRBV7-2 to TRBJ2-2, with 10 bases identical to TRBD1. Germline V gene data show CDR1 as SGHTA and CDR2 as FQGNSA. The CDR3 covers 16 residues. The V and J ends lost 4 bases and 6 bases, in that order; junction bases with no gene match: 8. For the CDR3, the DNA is TGTGCCAGCAGCTCCAGAGGGGACAGGGGACCCGGGGAGCTGTTTTTT. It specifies CASSSRGDRGPGELFF. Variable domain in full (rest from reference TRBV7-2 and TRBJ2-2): GAGVSQSPSNKVTEKGKDVELRCDPISGHTALYWYRQSLGQGLEFLIYFQGNSAPDKSGLPSDRFSAERTGGSVSTLTIQRTQQEDSAVYLCASSSRGDRGPGELFFGEGSRLTVL.

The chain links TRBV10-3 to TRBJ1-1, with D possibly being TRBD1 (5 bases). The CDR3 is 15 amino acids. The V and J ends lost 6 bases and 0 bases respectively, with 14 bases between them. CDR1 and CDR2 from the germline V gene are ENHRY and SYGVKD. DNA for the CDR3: TGTGCCATCAGCCTCATTGGGGGAATGAACACTGAAGCTTTCTTT. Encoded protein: CAISLIGGMNTEAFF.

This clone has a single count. CDR3 DNA: TGTGCCAGCCGAGGACGGGGAGTTACTGGAAACACCATATATTTT. Residues: CASRGRGVTGNTIYF. V usage is TRBV6-5 and J usage is TRBJ1-3; D is unclear. The V end was cut by 8 bases, the J end by 2 bases, with 16 bases between. CDR3 length equals 15 residues. Germline V CDR1 and CDR2: MNHEY, SVGAGI.

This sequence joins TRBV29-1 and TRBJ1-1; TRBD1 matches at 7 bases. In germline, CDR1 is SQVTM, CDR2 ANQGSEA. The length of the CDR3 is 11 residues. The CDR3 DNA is TGCAAGGGGGCGCGGGGGACTGAAGCTTTCTTT. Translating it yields CKGARGTEAFF.

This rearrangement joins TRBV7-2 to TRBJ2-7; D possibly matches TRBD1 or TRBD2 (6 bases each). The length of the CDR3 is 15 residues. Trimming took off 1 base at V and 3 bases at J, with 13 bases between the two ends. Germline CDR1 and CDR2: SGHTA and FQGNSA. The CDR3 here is CASSLVPGANYEQYF. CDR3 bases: TGTGCCAGCAGCTTAGTACCGGGGGCAAACTACGAGCAGTACTTC.

The CDR3 spells CASSPVGTGEAFF. DNA of the CDR3: TGTGCCAGCTCCCCTGTTGGGACCGGGGAAGCTTTCTTT. The V gene is TRBV18, the J gene TRBJ1-1, with D possibly matching TRBD1 (5 bases). Looked up from germline, CDR1 is KGHSH and CDR2 is LQKENI. Trimming removed 6 bases at V and 8 bases at J, with 16 bases between. CDR3 size: 13 residues.

The DNA of the CDR3 is TGTGCCAGCAGCTTAGGGATGGGAGCGGGGGGACAAGAGACCCAGTACTTC. Amino acids: CASSLGMGAGGQETQYF. The gene calls are TRBV5-4 and TRBJ2-5; 9 bases agree with TRBD2. The ends lost 2 bases at V and 2 bases at J; junction bases unmatched: 10. CDR3 length: 17 amino acids. Looked up from germline, CDR1 is SGHNT and CDR2 is YYREEE (reference sequence).

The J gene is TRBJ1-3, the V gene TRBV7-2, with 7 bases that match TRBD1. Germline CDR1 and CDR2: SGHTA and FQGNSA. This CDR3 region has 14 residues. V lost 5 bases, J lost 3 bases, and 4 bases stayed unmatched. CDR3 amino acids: CASSQGGLGNTIYF. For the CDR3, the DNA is TGTGCCAGCAGCCAGGGGGGCCTTGGAAACACCATATATTTT.

The CDR3 is CASRLTGVHEQYF. CDR3 sequence (DNA): TGTGCCAGCAGACTGACAGGGGTGCACGAGCAGTACTTC. V is TRBV12-3 or TRBV12-4 and J is TRBJ2-7; 8 bases line up with TRBD1. The CDR3 totals 13 residues. V shed 6 bases, J shed 5 bases, and the junction held 6 bases outside the gene matches.

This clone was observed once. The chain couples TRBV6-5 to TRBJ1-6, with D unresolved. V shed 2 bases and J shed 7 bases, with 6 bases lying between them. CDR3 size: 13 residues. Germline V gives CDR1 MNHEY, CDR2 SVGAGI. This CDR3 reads CASSYARNSPLHF. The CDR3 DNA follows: TGTGCCAGCAGTTACGCGAGGAATTCACCCCTCCACTTT.

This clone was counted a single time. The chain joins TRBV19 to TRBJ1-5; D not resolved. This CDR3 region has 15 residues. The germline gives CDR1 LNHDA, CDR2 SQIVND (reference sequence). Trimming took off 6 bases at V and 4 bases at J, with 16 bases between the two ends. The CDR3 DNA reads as TGTGCCAGTAGGCCCAACCTGGGCGGGAATCAGCCCCAGCATTTT. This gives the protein CASRPNLGGNQPQHF.

The CDR3 loop reads CATSRDSGGVRPQHF. The CDR3 coding sequence is TGTGCCACCAGCAGAGATAGTGGGGGCGTTCGGCCCCAGCATTTT. The chain uses TRBV15 and TRBJ1-5; a possible D gene is TRBD1 (6 bases). CDR1 LNHNV and CDR2 YYDKDF come from the germline V gene (reference sequence). Trimming cost V 0 bases and J 9 bases, with 15 bases left between them. The CDR3 runs 15 residues.

The DNA of the CDR3 is TGTGCCAGCAGCCGGGGCACTAGCGGGGGTTTCCGAGACGAGCAGTACTTC. Its protein is CASSRGTSGGFRDEQYF. J is TRBJ2-7 and V is TRBV4-2, with TRBD2 matching over 11 bases. This CDR3 is 17 amino acids long. V lost 4 bases, J lost 5 bases, and 13 bases stayed unmatched. Germline CDR1 reads LGHNA; CDR2 reads YNFKEQ.

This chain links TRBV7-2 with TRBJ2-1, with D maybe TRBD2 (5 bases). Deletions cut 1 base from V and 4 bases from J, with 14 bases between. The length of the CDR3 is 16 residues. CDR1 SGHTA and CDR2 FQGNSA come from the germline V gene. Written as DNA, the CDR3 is TGTGCCAGCAGCTTAGGGCCCGGACGGGGTTACAATGAGCAGTTCTTC. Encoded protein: CASSLGPGRGYNEQFF.

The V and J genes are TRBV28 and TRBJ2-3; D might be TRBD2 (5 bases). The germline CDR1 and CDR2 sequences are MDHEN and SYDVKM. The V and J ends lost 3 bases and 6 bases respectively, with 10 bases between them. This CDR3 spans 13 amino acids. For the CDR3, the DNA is TGTGCCAGCAGTTTGGCGGGTGGCGATACGCAGTATTTT. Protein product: CASSLAGGDTQYF. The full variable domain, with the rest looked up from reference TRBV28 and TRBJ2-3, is DVKVTQSSRYLVKRTGEKVFLECVQDMDHENMFWYRQDPGLGLRLIYFSYDVKMKEKGDIPEGYSVSREKKERFSLILESASTNQTSMYLCASSLAGGDTQYFGPGTRLTVL.

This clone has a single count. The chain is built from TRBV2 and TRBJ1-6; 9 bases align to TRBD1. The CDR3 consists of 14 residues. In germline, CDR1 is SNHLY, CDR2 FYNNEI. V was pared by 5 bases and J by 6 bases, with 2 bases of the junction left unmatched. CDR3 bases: TGTGCCAGCAGTATGGACAGGGGTAATTCACCCCTCCACTTT. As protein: CASSMDRGNSPLHF.

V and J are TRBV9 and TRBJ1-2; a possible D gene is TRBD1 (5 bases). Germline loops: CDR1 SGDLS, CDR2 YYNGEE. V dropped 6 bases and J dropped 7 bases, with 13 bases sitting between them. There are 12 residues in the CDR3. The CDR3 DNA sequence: TGTGCCAGCAACCAGGGAGCCGGTGGCTACACCTTC. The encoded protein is CASNQGAGGYTF.

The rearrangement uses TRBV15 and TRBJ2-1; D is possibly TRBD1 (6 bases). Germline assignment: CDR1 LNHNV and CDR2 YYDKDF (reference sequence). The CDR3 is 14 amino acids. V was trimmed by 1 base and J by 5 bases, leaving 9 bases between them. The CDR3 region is CATSRVAGDNEQFF. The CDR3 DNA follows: TGTGCCACCAGCAGAGTCGCAGGGGACAATGAGCAGTTCTTC.

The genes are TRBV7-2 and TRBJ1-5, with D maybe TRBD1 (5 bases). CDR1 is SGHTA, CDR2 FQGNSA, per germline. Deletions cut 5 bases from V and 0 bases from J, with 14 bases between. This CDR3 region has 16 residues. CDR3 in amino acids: CASSPGGSYSNQPQHF. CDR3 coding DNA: TGTGCCAGCAGCCCCGGGGGGAGTTATAGCAATCAGCCCCAGCATTTT. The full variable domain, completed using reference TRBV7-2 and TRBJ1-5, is GAGVSQSPSNKVTEKGKDVELRCDPISGHTALYWYRQSLGQGLEFLIYFQGNSAPDKSGLPSDRFSAERTGGSVSTLTIQRTQQEDSAVYLCASSPGGSYSNQPQHFGDGTRLSIL.

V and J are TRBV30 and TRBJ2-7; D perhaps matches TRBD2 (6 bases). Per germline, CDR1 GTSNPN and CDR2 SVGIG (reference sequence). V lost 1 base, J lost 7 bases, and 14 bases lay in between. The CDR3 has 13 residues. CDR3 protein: CAWSGGAGREQYF. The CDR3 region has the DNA TGTGCCTGGAGTGGAGGTGCAGGGAGGGAGCAGTACTTC. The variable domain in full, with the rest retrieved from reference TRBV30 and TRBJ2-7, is SQTIHQWPATLVQPVGSPLSLECTVEGTSNPNLYWYRQAAGRGLQLLFYSVGIGQISSEVPQNLSASRPQDRQFILSSKKLLLSDSGFYLCAWSGGAGREQYFGPGTRLTVT.

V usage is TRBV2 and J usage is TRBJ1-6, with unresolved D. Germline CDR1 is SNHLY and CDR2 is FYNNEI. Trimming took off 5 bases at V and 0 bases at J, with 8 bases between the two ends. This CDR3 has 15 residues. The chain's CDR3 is CASSFLSSYNSPLHF. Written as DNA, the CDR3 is TGTGCCAGCAGTTTCTTGAGCTCCTATAATTCACCCCTCCACTTT.